The 9 T cell receptor beta chains below come from one sample, sequenced in a study of blood T cell repertoires in COVID-19. Using immunoSEQ multiplex PCR, the repertoire was profiled, and TCRdb retains in-frame clones only, with some absent. The repertoire holds 150,000 or so clones, 80% to 90% seen once, with over 5% in the top ten. The sequencing input was peripheral blood. The receptors come from a woman aged 50 to 60 with COVID-19, enrolled during active disease.

The chain uses TRBV28 and TRBJ1-4; D possibly corresponds to TRBD1 (6 bases). The CDR3 is made up of 13 amino acids. Germline V lookup: CDR1 MDHEN, CDR2 SYDVKM. The V end lost 6 bases, the J end lost 7 bases, and 12 bases lay between the germline ends. CDR3 sequence: CASSGGQSEKLFF. The DNA of the CDR3 is TGTGCCAGCAGCGGGGGGCAGTCTGAAAAACTGTTTTTT.

The CDR3 region has the DNA TGTGCCAGCAGCTTTCGACCGGGACAGACCTACGAGCAGTACTTC. This gives the protein CASSFRPGQTYEQYF. The rearrangement uses TRBV11-3 and TRBJ2-7; 7 bases are a match to TRBD1. The CDR3 runs to 15 residues. Germline CDR1 is SGHNT and CDR2 is YENEEA. V lost 3 bases to trimming and J lost 2 bases; unmatched junction nucleotides: 7.

The rearrangement links TRBV18 to TRBJ2-3, with TRBD1 identical over 8 bases. The CDR3 covers 15 residues. V shed 5 bases and J 2 bases; nucleotides not matched to a gene: 6. Per the germline V gene, CDR1 is KGHSH and CDR2 is LQKENI. DNA for the CDR3: TGTGCCAGCTCATCGGACAGGGAGGCCACAGATACGCAGTATTTT. Its protein is CASSSDREATDTQYF.

The chain couples TRBV7-3 to TRBJ2-7, with 12 bases fitting TRBD1. The J segment lost 6 bases and the V segment lost 1 base, leaving 7 bases of the junction unmatched. This CDR3 spans 16 amino acids. CDR1 SGHTA and CDR2 FQGTGA come from the germline V gene. CDR3 sequence reads: CASSLNPGQGAGEQYF. CDR3 sequence (DNA): TGTGCCAGCAGCTTAAACCCGGGACAGGGGGCGGGCGAGCAGTACTTC.

The chain recombines TRBV7-9 with TRBJ2-3; TRBD1 agrees at 7 bases. Trimming removed 1 base from V and 3 bases from J; junction bases left unmatched: 4. The germline V gene has CDR1 SEHNR and CDR2 FQNEAQ (reference sequence). The CDR3 length is 15 residues. In nucleotides, the CDR3 is TGTGCCAGCAGCTTAGAGGGGACAGTGACAGATACGCAGTATTTT. Its translation: CASSLEGTVTDTQYF.

V usage is TRBV4-3 and J usage is TRBJ2-3; TRBD2 agrees at 7 bases. V gave up 4 bases and J gave up 5 bases; unmatched junction bases: 15. The CDR3 has 17 amino acids. The V gene's germline CDR1 is LGHNA and CDR2 YSLEER. CDR3 sequence: CASSPEGGGRAVDTQYF. Written as DNA, the CDR3 is TGCGCCAGCAGCCCTGAGGGCGGGGGACGAGCGGTAGATACGCAGTATTTT.

J is TRBJ2-7 and V is TRBV6-6, with D maybe TRBD2 (5 bases). V was shortened by 6 bases and J by 2 bases, with 14 bases between the two germline ends. There are 14 residues in the CDR3. Germline V gene lookup returns CDR1 MNHNY and CDR2 SVGAGI (reference sequence). The CDR3 spells CASSRASGTYEQYF. The CDR3 coding sequence is TGTGCCAGCAGCCGGGCGTCCGGGACCTACGAGCAGTACTTC.

V and J are TRBV30 and TRBJ2-5; D is unresolved. The V gene lost 0 bases and the J gene lost 4 bases, with 6 bases spanning the gap. Per germline, CDR1 GTSNPN and CDR2 SVGIG (reference sequence). The CDR3 is 12 amino acids. The CDR3 DNA sequence: TGTGCCTGGAGTGTATTGGCAGAGACCCAGTACTTC. Encoded protein: CAWSVLAETQYF.

The chain combines TRBV7-9 with TRBJ1-5, with a tentative D call TRBD1 (5 bases). Germline V lookup: CDR1 SEHNR, CDR2 FQNEAQ (reference sequence). Between the trimmed V and J ends, which lost 5 bases and 1 base, there was a span of 9 bases. CDR3 length: 14 amino acids. CDR3 amino acids: CASSQDTSNQPQHF. The DNA of the CDR3 is TGTGCCAGCAGCCAGGACACCAGCAATCAGCCCCAGCATTTT.